The 19 T cell receptor beta chains below were found in one sample sequenced in a study of early T cells in non-severe SARS-CoV-2 infection. TCRdb independently ran MiXCR on the 5' RACE reads; one entry per CDR3 protein. The repertoire holds roughly 48,000 distinct CDR3 sequences, with 5.5% to 6.5% as singletons. Sequenced input: whole blood. Receptor source: an adult who was a healthcare worker with PCR-confirmed SARS-CoV-2 infection or an uninfected control (not recorded which).

This chain joins TRBV18 and TRBJ1-1; possible D gene TRBD1, 6 bases. Trimming removed 3 bases at V and 3 bases at J, with 11 bases between. Per germline, CDR1 KGHSH and CDR2 LQKENI. This CDR3 has 14 amino acids. The CDR3 is CASSPQGYDTEAFF. CDR3 in DNA: TGTGCCAGCTCACCTCAGGGGTACGACACTGAAGCTTTCTTT.

This chain links TRBV4-1 with TRBJ2-2, with D perhaps TRBD2 (7 bases). V dropped 1 base and J dropped 0 bases, with 9 bases sitting between them. Germline V gene data show CDR1 as MGHRA and CDR2 as YSYEKL. This CDR3 is 16 amino acids long. This CDR3 is CASSQAGGPNTGELFF. As DNA, the CDR3 is TGCGCCAGCAGCCAAGCGGGGGGCCCGAACACCGGGGAGCTGTTTTTT.

The genes are TRBV9 and TRBJ2-1; D not resolved. Germline V gene sequence: CDR1 SGDLS, CDR2 YYNGEE. The CDR3 totals 13 residues. Trimming left V 10 bases short and J 6 bases short, with 17 bases between. CDR3 coding DNA: TGTGCCCCTATCGCTGGTCGGGCCAATGAGCAGTTCTTC. Translated, it gives CAPIAGRANEQFF.

This clonotype was picked up many times. This rearrangement joins TRBV7-3 to TRBJ2-1, with a tentative D call TRBD2 (6 bases). The CDR3 length is 15 residues. Trimming left V 5 bases short and J 1 base short, with 12 bases between. Germline CDR1 and CDR2: SGHTA and FQGTGA. The CDR3 spells CASSQWGDSYNEQFF. CDR3 DNA: TGTGCCAGCAGCCAATGGGGGGATTCCTACAATGAGCAGTTCTTC.

This clonotype was detected many times. The junction differs from germline at one of its ends, possibly a read error. CDR3 region: CASGLESSYNSPLHF. In nucleotides, the CDR3 is TGCGCCAGCGGCTTAGAGAGCTCCTATAATTCACCCCTCCACTTT. The V gene is TRBV5-1, the J gene TRBJ1-6; no definite D call. CDR3 length: 15 amino acids. CDR1 is SGHRS, CDR2 YFSETQ, per germline.

The J gene is TRBJ2-2, the V gene TRBV24-1; 10 bases line up with TRBD1. CDR3 length: 15 amino acids. Per germline, CDR1 KGHDR and CDR2 SFDVKD. V lost 5 bases, J lost 3 bases, and 2 bases stayed unmatched. CDR3 sequence reads: CATSGTGGYTGELFF. DNA of the CDR3: TGTGCCACCAGTGGGACAGGGGGTTACACCGGGGAGCTGTTTTTT.

The sample holds many counts of this clonotype. The chain carries TRBV4-2 and TRBJ2-2; unclear D gene. CDR1 and CDR2 (germline): LGHNA, YNFKEQ. The CDR3 has 17 residues. Deletions cut 4 bases from V and 2 bases from J, with 17 bases between. CDR3 sequence (DNA): TGTGCCAGCAGCCCCCAAAGGGTGGGCGCCAACACCGGGGAGCTGTTTTTT. Protein: CASSPQRVGANTGELFF.

This clonotype was recorded at least ten times. One junction end does not reproduce the germline sequence, and a read error may be involved. The CDR3 sequence is CASSRKGPRDF. The CDR3 DNA is TGTGCCAGCAGCCGGAAAGGGCCGAGGGACTTC. The V and J genes are TRBV5-8 and TRBJ2-7, with D possibly being TRBD2 (5 bases). Germline values: CDR1 SGHTS, CDR2 YDEGEE. This CDR3 has 11 amino acids.

The sample holds a few counts of this clonotype. This chain links TRBV5-1 with TRBJ2-7; tentatively, D is TRBD1 (5 bases). Trimming pared 5 bases from V and 3 bases from J, leaving 18 bases between. Germline CDR1 SGHRS, CDR2 YFSETQ. The CDR3 is made up of 15 amino acids. DNA of the CDR3: TGCGCCAGCAGAGATAGACCCCAGGGTTTCTACGAGCAGTACTTC. As protein: CASRDRPQGFYEQYF.

This clonotype was observed a handful of times. The chain combines TRBV29-1 with TRBJ2-1; 8 nucleotides align to TRBD1. Germline CDR1 SQVTM, CDR2 ANQGSEA. CDR3 length: 14 amino acids. After removal of 6 bases from V and 10 bases from J, the junction contained 14 bases not matched to a gene. Here the CDR3 DNA reads TGCAGCGTAAAACAGGGGGGACCGTTGCGCGAGCAGTTCTTC. Its protein product is CSVKQGGPLREQFF.

This clonotype was seen repeatedly, ten times or more. This chain links TRBV12-3 or TRBV12-4 with TRBJ1-1; D is possibly TRBD1 (5 bases). This CDR3 contains 12 residues. V dropped 5 bases and J dropped 6 bases, with 10 bases sitting between them. The CDR3 here is CASSDRGSEAFF. The CDR3 DNA reads as TGTGCCAGCAGTGACCGGGGCTCTGAAGCTTTCTTT.

The chain couples TRBV6-2 or TRBV6-3 to TRBJ2-5, with TRBD2 matching over 11 bases. In germline, CDR1 is MNHEY, CDR2 SVGEGT. The CDR3 sequence is 16 residues long. V trimming: 0 bases; J trimming: 4 bases; junction bases outside the gene matches: 4. DNA for the CDR3: TGTGCCAGCAGTTACTCTCCTAGCGGGGGGCGAGAGACCCAGTACTTC. As protein: CASSYSPSGGRETQYF.

V usage is TRBV12-3 or TRBV12-4 and J usage is TRBJ2-3; TRBD2 is a possible D gene (5 bases). V was cut by 2 bases and J by 5 bases, with 11 bases left in between. This CDR3 has 14 residues. The CDR3 loop is CASSLFSAGDTQYF. The CDR3 DNA follows: TGTGCCAGCAGTTTATTTAGCGCGGGAGATACGCAGTATTTT.

This clonotype was counted at least ten times. The chain couples TRBV2 to TRBJ2-3, with D unresolved. Trimming took 6 bases from V and 3 from J, leaving 7 bases between them. The CDR3 has 12 amino acids. Germline CDR1 SNHLY, CDR2 FYNNEI. CDR3 nucleotides: TGTGCCAGCAGCGACCAGACAGATACGCAGTATTTT. It yields the protein CASSDQTDTQYF. The complete variable domain, with remaining parts taken from reference TRBV2 and TRBJ2-3, reads EPEVTQTPSHQVTQMGQEVILRCVPISNHLYFYWYRQILGQKVEFLVSFYNNEISEKSEIFDDQFSVERPDGSNFTLKIRSTKLEDSAMYFCASSDQTDTQYFGPGTRLTVL.

This clonotype has a count of ten or more. This chain joins TRBV6-4 and TRBJ2-3; possible D gene TRBD1, 5 bases. CDR1 is MRHNA, CDR2 SNTAGT, per germline. The CDR3 has 16 amino acids. Trimming took off 3 bases at V and 2 bases at J, with 15 bases between the two ends. In nucleotides, the CDR3 is TGTGCCAGCAGTGAGGGGCTTGGCAGCCCCACAGATACGCAGTATTTT. As protein: CASSEGLGSPTDTQYF.

There are many counts of this clonotype. The chain is built from TRBV20-1 and TRBJ1-5; TRBD1 might be the D (5 bases). Per the germline V gene, CDR1 is DFQATT and CDR2 is SNEGSKA (reference sequence). The CDR3 is made up of 14 amino acids. Trimming took 8 bases from V and 1 from J, leaving 15 bases between them. For the CDR3, the DNA is TGCAGTTCTGGGGGGGAGGGGAGCAATCAGCCCCAGCATTTT. Translated: CSSGGEGSNQPQHF.

The rearrangement joins TRBV18 to TRBJ2-5; D possibly corresponds to TRBD2 (5 bases). This CDR3 is 15 amino acids long. Germline CDR1 reads KGHSH; CDR2 reads LQKENI. The V end was cut by 0 bases, the J end by 2 bases, with 10 bases between. CDR3 nucleotides: TGTGCCAGCTCACCACCCCAAGCGGTTCAAGAGACCCAGTACTTC. Translating gives CASSPPQAVQETQYF.

In this sample, this clonotype turned up many times. This chain joins TRBV5-1 and TRBJ2-2; 9 nucleotides align to TRBD1. CDR3 length: 14 amino acids. V gave up 4 bases and J gave up 3 bases; unmatched junction bases: 1. Germline values: CDR1 SGHRS, CDR2 YFSETQ. The CDR3 is CASSGQGYTGELFF. The DNA for the CDR3 is TGCGCCAGCAGCGGACAGGGGTACACCGGGGAGCTGTTTTTT.

This clonotype showed up many times. The chain has TRBV10-2 and TRBJ2-2; D not certain. CDR1 and CDR2 from the germline V gene are WSHSY and SAAADI. V lost 8 bases and J 3 bases, leaving 13 bases between the germline ends. This CDR3 spans 14 amino acids. The CDR3 is CASRRWADTGELFF. CDR3 DNA sequence: TGCGCCAGCCGCCGATGGGCGGACACCGGGGAGCTGTTTTTT.